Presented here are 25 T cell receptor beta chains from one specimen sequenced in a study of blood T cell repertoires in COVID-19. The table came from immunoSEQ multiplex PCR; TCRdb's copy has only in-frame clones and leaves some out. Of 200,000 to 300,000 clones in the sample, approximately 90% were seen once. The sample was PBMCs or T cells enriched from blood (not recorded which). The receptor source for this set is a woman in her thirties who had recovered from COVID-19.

The CDR3 sequence is CASSSTGINYGYTF. The CDR3 region has the DNA TGCGCCAGCAGCTCCACAGGAATCAACTATGGCTACACCTTC. The gene calls are TRBV5-1 and TRBJ1-2, with D perhaps matching TRBD1 (5 bases). Trimming left V 3 bases short and J 2 bases short, with 11 bases between. This CDR3 is built from 14 residues. The germline CDR1 and CDR2 sequences are SGHRS and YFSETQ.

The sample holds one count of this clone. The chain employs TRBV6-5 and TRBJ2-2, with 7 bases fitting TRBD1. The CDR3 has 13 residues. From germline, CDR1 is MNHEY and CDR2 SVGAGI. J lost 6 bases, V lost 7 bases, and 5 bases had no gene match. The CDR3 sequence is CASTTGQSGELFF. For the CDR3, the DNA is TGTGCCAGCACCACGGGACAGTCCGGGGAGCTGTTTTTT.

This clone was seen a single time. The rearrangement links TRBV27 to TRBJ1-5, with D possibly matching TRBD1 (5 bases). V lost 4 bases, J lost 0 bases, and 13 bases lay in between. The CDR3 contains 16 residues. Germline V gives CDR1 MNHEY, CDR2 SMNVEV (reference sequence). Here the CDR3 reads CASSSGSPYSNQPQHF. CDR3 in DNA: TGTGCCAGCAGTTCAGGGTCACCTTATAGCAATCAGCCCCAGCATTTT.

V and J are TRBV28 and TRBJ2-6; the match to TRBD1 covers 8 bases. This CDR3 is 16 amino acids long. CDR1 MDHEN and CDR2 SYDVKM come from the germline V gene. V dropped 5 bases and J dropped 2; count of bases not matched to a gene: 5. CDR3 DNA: TGTGCCAGCAGTACACAACAGGGGGCTGGGGCCAACGTCCTGACTTTC. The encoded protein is CASSTQQGAGANVLTF.

CDR3 nucleotides: TGTGCCAGTAGTAACCGACATAGAACCTACGAGCAGTACTTC. The encoded protein is CASSNRHRTYEQYF. The rearrangement joins TRBV19 to TRBJ2-7; D gene uncertain. The V gene's germline CDR1 is LNHDA and CDR2 SQIVND (reference sequence). V lost 4 bases and J lost 2, with 12 bases in between. This CDR3 has 14 amino acids.

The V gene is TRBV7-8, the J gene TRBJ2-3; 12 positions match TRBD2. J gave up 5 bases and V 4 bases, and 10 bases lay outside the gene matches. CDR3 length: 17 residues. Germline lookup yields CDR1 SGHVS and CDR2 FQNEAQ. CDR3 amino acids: CASSSVISSGREDTQYF. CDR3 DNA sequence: TGTGCCAGCAGCTCCGTCATCTCTAGCGGGAGGGAAGATACGCAGTATTTT.

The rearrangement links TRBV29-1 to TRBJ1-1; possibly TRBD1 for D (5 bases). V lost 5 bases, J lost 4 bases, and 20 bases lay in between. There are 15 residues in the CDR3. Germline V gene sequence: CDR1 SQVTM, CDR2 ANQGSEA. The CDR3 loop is CSVKLQGRVVTEAFF. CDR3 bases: TGCAGCGTTAAGCTGCAGGGTCGGGTAGTCACTGAAGCTTTCTTT.

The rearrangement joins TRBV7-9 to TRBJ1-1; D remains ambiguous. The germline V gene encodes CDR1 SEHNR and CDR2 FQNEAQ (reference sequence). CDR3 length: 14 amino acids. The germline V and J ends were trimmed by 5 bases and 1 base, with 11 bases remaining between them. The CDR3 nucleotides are TGTGCCAGCAGCCCCGGGAGAAGGAACACTGAAGCTTTCTTT. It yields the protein CASSPGRRNTEAFF. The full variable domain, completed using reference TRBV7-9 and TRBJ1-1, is DTGVSQNPRHKITKRGQNVTFRCDPISEHNRLYWYRQTLGQGPEFLTYFQNEAQLEKSRLLSDRFSAERPKGSFSTLEIQRTEQGDSAMYLCASSPGRRNTEAFFGQGTRLTVV.

The chain's CDR3 is CASRTSASSYNEQFF. Here the CDR3 DNA reads TGTGCCTCCCGGACTAGCGCGAGCTCCTACAATGAGCAGTTCTTC. The rearrangement links TRBV30 to TRBJ2-1, with TRBD2 matching over 9 bases. CDR1 and CDR2 from the germline V gene are GTSNPN and SVGIG (reference sequence). With 7 bases clipped from V and 0 bases from J, the junction kept 7 bases outside the gene matches. The CDR3 spans 15 residues. Combining the CDR3 with reference TRBV30 and TRBJ2-1 gives the whole variable domain SQTIHQWPATLVQPVGSPLSLECTVEGTSNPNLYWYRQAAGRGLQLLFYSVGIGQISSEVPQNLSASRPQDRQFILSSKKLLLSDSGFYLCASRTSASSYNEQFFGPGTRLTVL.

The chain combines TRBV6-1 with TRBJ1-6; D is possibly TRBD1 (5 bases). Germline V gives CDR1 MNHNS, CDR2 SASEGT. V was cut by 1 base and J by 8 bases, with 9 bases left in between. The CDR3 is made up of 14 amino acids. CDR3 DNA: TGTGCCAGCAGTGAAGAGCCAGGGTATTCACCCCTCCACTTT. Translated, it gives CASSEEPGYSPLHF.

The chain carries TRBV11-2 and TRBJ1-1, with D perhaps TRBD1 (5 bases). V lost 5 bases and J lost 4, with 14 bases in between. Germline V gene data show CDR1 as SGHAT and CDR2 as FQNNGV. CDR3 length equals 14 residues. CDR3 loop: CASSLQGGATEAFF. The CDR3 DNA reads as TGTGCCAGCAGCCTCCAAGGAGGGGCCACTGAAGCTTTCTTT.

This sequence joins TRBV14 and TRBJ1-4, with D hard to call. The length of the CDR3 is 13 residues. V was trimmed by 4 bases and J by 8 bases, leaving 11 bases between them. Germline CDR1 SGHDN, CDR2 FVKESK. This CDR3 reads CASSRGLREKLFF. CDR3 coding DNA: TGTGCCAGCAGCCGCGGCCTAAGGGAAAAACTGTTTTTT.

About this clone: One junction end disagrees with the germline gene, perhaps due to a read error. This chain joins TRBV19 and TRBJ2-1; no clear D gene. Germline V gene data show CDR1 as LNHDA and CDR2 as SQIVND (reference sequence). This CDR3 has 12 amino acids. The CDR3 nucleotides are TGTGCCAGTAGTACCAACTACCATGAGCAGTTCTTC. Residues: CASSTNYHEQFF. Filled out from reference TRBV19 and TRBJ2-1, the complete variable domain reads DGGITQSPKYLFRKEGQNVTLSCEQNLNHDAMYWYRQDPGQGLRLIYYSQIVNDFQKGDIAEGYSVSREKKESFPLTVTSAQKNPTAFYLCASSTNYHEQFFGPGTRLTVL.

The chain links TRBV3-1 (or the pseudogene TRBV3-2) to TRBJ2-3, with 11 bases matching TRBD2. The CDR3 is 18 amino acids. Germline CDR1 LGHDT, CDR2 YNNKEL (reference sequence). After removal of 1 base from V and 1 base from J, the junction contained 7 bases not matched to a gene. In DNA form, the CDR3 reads TGTGCCAGCAGCCAAGTTCCTAGCGGGAGGACCGGCACAGATACGCAGTATTTT. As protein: CASSQVPSGRTGTDTQYF.

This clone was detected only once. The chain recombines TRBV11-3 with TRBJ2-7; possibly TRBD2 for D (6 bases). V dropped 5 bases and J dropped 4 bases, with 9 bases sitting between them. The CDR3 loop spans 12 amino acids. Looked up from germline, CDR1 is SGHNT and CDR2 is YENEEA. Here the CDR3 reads CASSDGGYEQYF. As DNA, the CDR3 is TGTGCCAGCAGCGATGGAGGGTACGAGCAGTACTTC. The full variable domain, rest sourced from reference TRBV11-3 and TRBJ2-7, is EAGVVQSPRYKIIEKKQPVAFWCNPISGHNTLYWYLQNLGQGPELLIRYENEEAVDDSQLPKDRFSAERLKGVDSTLKIQPAELGDSAVYLCASSDGGYEQYFGPGTRLTVT.

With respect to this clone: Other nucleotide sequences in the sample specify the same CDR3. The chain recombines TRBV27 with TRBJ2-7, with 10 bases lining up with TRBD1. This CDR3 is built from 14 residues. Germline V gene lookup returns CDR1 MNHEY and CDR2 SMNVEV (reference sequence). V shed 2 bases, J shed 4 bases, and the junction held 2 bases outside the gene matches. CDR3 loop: CASSLGTGVYEQYF. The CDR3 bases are TGTGCCAGCAGTTTAGGGACAGGGGTTTACGAGCAGTACTTC.

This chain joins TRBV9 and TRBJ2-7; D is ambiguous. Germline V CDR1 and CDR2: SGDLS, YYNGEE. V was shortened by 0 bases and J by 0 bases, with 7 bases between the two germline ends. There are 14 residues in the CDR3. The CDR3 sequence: CASSVASSSYEQYF. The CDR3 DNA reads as TGTGCCAGCAGCGTAGCCTCCAGCTCCTACGAGCAGTACTTC.

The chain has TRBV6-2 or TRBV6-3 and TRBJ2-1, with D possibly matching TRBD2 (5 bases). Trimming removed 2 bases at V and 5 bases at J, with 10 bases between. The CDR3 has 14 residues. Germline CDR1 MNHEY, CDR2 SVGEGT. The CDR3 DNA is TGTGCCAGCAGTTACGAGGACTTCCACAATGAGCAGTTCTTC. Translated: CASSYEDFHNEQFF.

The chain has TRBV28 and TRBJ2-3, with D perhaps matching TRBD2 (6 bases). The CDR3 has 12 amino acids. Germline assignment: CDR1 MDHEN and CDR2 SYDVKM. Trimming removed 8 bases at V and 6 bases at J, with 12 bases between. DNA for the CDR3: TGTGCCAGCCGCGGGGAGACGGATACGCAGTATTTT. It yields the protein CASRGETDTQYF.

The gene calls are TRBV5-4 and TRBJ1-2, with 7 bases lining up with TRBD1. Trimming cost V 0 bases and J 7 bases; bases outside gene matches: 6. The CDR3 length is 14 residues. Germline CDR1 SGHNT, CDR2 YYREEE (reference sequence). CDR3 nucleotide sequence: TGTGCCAGCAGCTTGGAACCGACAGGGCTTGGCTACACCTTC. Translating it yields CASSLEPTGLGYTF.

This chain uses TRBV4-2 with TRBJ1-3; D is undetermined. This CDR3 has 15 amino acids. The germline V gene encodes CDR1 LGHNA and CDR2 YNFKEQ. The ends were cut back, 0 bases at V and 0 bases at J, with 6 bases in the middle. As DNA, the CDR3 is TGTGCCAGCAGCCAAGAGGCCCTCTCTGGAAACACCATATATTTT. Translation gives CASSQEALSGNTIYF.

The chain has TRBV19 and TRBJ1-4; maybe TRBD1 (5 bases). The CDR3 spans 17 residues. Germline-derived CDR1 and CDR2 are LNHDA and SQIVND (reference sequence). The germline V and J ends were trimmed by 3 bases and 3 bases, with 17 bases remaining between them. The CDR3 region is CASSIGRGRGSNEKLFF. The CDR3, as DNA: TGTGCCAGTAGTATCGGCAGAGGAAGGGGTTCTAATGAAAAACTGTTTTTT.

In DNA, the CDR3 is TGCGCCAGCAGCCAAGAATGGCGGGAGGGCCTGGCAGATACGCAGTATTTT. It is translated as CASSQEWREGLADTQYF. The rearrangement uses TRBV4-3 and TRBJ2-3, with 9 bases identical to TRBD2. The CDR3 totals 17 residues. V lost 0 bases to trimming and J lost 4 bases; unmatched junction nucleotides: 8. Germline-derived CDR1 and CDR2 are LGHNA and YSLEER.

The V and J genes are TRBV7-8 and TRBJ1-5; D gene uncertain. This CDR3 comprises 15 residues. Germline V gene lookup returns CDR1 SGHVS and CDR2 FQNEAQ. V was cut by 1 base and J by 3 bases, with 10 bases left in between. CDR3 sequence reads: CASSLGPTDNQPQHF. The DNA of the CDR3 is TGTGCCAGCAGCTTAGGCCCCACAGACAATCAGCCCCAGCATTTT.

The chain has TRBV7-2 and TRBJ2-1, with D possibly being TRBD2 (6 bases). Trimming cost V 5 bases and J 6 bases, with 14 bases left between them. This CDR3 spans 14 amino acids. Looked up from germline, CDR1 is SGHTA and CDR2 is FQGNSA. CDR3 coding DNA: TGTGCCAGCAGCCCCCTTCTAGCGCCCAATGAGCAGTTCTTC. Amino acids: CASSPLLAPNEQFF.